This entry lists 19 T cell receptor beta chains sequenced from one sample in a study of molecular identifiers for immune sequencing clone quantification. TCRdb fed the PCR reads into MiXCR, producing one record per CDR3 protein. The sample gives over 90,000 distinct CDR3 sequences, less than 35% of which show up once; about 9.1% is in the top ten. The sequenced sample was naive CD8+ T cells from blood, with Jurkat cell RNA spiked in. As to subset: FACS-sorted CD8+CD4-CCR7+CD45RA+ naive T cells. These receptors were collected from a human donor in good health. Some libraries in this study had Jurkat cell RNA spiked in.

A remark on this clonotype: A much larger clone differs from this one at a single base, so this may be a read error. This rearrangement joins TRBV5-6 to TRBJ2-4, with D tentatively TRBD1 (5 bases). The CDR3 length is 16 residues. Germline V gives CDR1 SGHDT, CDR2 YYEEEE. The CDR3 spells CACSLGTGQAWNIQYF. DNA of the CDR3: TGTGCCTGCAGCTTGGGAACAGGCCAGGCGTGGAACATTCAGTACTTC.

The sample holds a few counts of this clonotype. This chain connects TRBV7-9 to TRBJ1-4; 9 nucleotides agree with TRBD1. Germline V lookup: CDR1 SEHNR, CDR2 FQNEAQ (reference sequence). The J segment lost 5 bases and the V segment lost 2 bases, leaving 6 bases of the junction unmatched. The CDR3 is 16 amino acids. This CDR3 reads CASSLRIGTGNEKLFF. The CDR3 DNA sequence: TGTGCCAGCAGCTTACGGATCGGGACAGGGAATGAAAAACTGTTTTTT. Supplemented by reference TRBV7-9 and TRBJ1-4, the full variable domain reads DTGVSQNPRHKITKRGQNVTFRCDPISEHNRLYWYRQTLGQGPEFLTYFQNEAQLEKSRLLSDRFSAERPKGSFSTLEIQRTEQGDSAMYLCASSLRIGTGNEKLFFGSGTQLSVL.

The CDR3 nucleotides read TGTGCCAGCAGTTTTTCAGCGGGAATTGACAATGAGCAGTTCTTC. It translates to CASSFSAGIDNEQFF. The rearrangement links TRBV12-3 or TRBV12-4 to TRBJ2-1, with TRBD2 identical over 7 bases. The V and J ends lost 3 bases and 5 bases, in that order; junction bases with no gene match: 7. CDR3 length equals 15 residues.

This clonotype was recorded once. The CDR3 coding sequence is TGTGCCAGCAGCTTAGCAGCAGGCACAGGACGGGTGAACTACGAGCAGTACTTC. It encodes CASSLAAGTGRVNYEQYF. V usage is TRBV7-2 and J usage is TRBJ2-7, with D perhaps matching TRBD1 (5 bases). Deletions cut 0 bases from V and 3 bases from J, with 21 bases between. This CDR3 has 18 residues. Germline V gene data show CDR1 as SGHTA and CDR2 as FQGNSA.

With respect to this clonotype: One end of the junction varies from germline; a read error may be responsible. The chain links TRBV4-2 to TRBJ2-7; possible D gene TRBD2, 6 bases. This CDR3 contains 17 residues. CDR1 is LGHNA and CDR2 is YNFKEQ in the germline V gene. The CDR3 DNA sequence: TGTGCCAGCAACCAAGACCTCATAGCGGTTCTCTCCTACGAGCAGTACTTC. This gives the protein CASNQDLIAVLSYEQYF.

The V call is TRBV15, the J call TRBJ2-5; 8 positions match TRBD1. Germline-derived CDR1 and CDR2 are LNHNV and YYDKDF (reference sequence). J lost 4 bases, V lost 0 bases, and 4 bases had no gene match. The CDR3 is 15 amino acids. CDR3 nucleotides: TGTGCCACCAGCAGAGAACAGGGGGTGTTAGAGACCCAGTACTTC. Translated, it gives CATSREQGVLETQYF.

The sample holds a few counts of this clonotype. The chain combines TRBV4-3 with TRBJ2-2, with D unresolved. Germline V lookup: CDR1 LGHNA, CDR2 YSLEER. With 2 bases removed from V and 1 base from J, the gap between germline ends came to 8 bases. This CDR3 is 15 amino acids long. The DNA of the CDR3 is TGCGCCAGCAGCCAAAACAGAGTGAACACCGGGGAGCTGTTTTTT. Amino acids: CASSQNRVNTGELFF.

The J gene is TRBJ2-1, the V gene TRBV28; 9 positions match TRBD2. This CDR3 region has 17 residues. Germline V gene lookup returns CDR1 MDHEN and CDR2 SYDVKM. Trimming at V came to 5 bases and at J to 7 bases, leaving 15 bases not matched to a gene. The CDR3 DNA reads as TGTGCCAGCAGTGCTAGCGAGACTAGCGGTACGAGAAATGAGCAGTTCTTC. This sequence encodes CASSASETSGTRNEQFF.

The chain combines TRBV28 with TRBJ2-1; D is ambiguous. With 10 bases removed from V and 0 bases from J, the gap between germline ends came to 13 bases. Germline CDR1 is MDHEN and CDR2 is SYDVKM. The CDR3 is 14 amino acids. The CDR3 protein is CATVAGRSYNEQFF. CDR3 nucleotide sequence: TGTGCCACCGTCGCCGGTCGCTCCTACAATGAGCAGTTCTTC.

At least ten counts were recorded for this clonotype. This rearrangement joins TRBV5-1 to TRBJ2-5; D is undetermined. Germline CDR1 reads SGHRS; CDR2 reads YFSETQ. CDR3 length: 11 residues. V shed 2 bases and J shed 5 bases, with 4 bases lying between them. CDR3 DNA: TGCGCCAGCAGCTTCACGGAGACCCAGTACTTC. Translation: CASSFTETQYF.

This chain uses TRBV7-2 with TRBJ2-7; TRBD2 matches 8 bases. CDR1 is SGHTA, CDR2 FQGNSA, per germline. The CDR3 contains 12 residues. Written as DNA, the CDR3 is TGTGTCCGCCGCTTCGGGGGGGGCGAGCAGTACTTC. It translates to CVRRFGGGEQYF.

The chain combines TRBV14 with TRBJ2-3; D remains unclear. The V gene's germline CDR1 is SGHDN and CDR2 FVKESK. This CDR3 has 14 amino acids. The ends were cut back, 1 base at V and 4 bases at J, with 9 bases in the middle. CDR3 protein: CASSQVFFPDTQYF. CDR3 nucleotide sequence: TGTGCCAGCAGCCAAGTTTTCTTTCCAGATACGCAGTATTTT.

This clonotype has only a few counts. For the CDR3, the DNA is TGTGCCGCCCCTCCGAGCGACTACAATGAGCAGTTCTTC. It specifies CAAPPSDYNEQFF. The chain joins TRBV25-1 to TRBJ2-1, with D unresolved. The CDR3 has 13 residues. Germline-derived CDR1 and CDR2 are MGHDK and SYGVNS. V lost 11 bases, J lost 3 bases, and 14 bases lay in between.

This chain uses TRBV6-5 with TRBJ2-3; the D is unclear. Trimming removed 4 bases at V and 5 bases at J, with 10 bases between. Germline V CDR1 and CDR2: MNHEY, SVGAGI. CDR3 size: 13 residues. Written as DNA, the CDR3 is TGTGCCAGCAGTTTGCGGAGTTTAGATACGCAGTATTTT. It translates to CASSLRSLDTQYF.

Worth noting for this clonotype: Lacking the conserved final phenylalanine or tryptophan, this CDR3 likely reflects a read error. CDR3: CASSYRGFLDYGYTY. The DNA for the CDR3 is TGTGCCAGCAGTTATCGGGGCTTCCTCGACTATGGCTACACCTAC. The chain employs TRBV6-2 or TRBV6-3 and TRBJ1-2; D is possibly TRBD1 (5 bases). CDR3 length: 15 residues. Trimming removed 3 bases at V and 3 bases at J, with 14 bases between. CDR1 and CDR2 (germline): MNHEY, SVGEGT.

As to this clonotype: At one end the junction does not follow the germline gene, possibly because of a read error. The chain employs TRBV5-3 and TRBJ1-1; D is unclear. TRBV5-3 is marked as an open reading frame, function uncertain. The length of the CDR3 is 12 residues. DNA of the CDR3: TGTGCCAGCAGCTCTTGGAACACTGAAGCTTTCTTT. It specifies CASSSWNTEAFF.

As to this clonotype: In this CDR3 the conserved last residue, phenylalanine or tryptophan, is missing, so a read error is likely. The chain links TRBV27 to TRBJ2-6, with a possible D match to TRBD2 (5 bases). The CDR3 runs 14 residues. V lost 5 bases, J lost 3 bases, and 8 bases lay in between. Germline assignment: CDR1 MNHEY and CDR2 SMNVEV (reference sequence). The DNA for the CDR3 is TGTGCCAGCAGTATAGGAGGTGGGGCCAACGTCCTGACTATC. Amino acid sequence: CASSIGGGANVLTI.

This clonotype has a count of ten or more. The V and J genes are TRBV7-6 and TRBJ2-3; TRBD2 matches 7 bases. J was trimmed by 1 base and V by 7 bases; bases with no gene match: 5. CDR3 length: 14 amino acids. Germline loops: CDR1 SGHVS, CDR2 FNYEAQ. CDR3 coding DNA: TGTGCCAGCACCGAAGGACTAGGCACAGATACGCAGTATTTT. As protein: CASTEGLGTDTQYF.

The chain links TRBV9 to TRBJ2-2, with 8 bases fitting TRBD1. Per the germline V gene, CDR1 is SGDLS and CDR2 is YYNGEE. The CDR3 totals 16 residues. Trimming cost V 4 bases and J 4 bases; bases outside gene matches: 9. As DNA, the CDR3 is TGTGCCAGCAGCCCCCCCGGGACAGGTCTCACCGGGGAGCTGTTTTTT. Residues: CASSPPGTGLTGELFF.